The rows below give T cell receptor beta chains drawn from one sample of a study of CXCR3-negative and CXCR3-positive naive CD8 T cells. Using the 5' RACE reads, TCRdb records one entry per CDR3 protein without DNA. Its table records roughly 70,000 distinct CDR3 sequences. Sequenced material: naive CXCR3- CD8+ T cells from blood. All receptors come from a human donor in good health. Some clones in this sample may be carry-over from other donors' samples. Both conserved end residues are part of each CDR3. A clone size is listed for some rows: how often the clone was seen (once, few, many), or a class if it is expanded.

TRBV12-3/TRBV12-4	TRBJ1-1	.	CASSFFLGQFMNTEAFF
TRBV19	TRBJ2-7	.	CASSDYSYEQYF
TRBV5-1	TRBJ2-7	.	CASSWKGGAYEQYF
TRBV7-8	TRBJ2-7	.	CASSAPARDSSYEQYF
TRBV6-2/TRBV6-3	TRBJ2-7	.	CASSYAGPSFEQYF
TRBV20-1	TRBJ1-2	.	CSARPGKDYGYTF
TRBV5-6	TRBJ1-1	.	CASTLSENTEAFF
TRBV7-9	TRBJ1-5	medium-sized	CASSLTNQPQHF
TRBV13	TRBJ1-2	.	CASSLEYRGPEDYGYTF
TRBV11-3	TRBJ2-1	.	CASSFASDEQFF
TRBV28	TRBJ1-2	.	CASSSDRDRNYGYTF
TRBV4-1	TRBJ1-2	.	CASSQEGRGALNYGYTF
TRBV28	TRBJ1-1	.	CASSLMSDSPDTEAFF
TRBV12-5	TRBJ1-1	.	CASGLVPTAGEDTEAFF
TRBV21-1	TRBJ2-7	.	CASSNGNSRGRTRYEQYF
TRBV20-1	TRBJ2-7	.	CSAGGHHSYEQYF